Listed here is a single TCR beta chain. As yet, its antigen is unknown. The sample belongs to a study of shared clonotypes between healthy human individuals. Findings and limits, study-wide: The sharing of 4.5% to 6.5% of naive CD4 clonotypes was seen across several donors. Generally, naive subsets came out with larger estimated richness than memory subsets.

The authors loaded around 220 ng DNA, 27,000 or so T cell genomes, into sorted-subset replicate PCRs. Only in-frame clones appear in the TCRdb table, and some are missing; sequencing was by immunoSEQ multiplex PCR. The table records a few million clones, about 94% of them present only once. Selected positively for CCR7 and CD45RO-negative, naive CD8 cells excluded terminally differentiated effector memory CD45RA+ cells. This CDR3 spans 18 amino acids. The germline V gene has CDR1 MNHNS and CDR2 SASEGT. Trimming removed 1 base from V and 0 bases from J, with 16 bases in between. The clonotype originates from a man younger than 30 in good health. Some clones in this sample may be carry-over from other donors' samples. Sequencing input: naive CD8+ T cells from PBMCs. The chain has TRBV6-1 and TRBJ1-3; D unresolved. The CDR3 here is CASSEGVVRLNSGNTIYF. CDR3 coding DNA: TGTGCCAGCAGTGAAGGAGTAGTACGGCTCAACTCTGGAAACACCATATATTTT.